What follows are 25 T cell receptor beta chains derived from one specimen sequenced in a study of blood T cells in healthy people across ages. A second PCR of 7 to 11 cycles used a sample-barcoded 5' primer and a J-beta primer mix. In TCRdb, the 5' RACE reads were re-called with MiXCR into one record per CDR3 protein. The table records just under 750,000 distinct CDR3 sequences, about a fifth of them present only once. Sequences were obtained from blood. These receptors all come from a man aged 70-80 years in good health.

This clonotype was detected a few times. V is TRBV10-3 and J is TRBJ2-7, with 9 bases that match TRBD1. V was clipped by 11 bases and J by 6 bases; unmatched bases: 11. CDR1 ENHRY and CDR2 SYGVKD come from the germline V gene. The CDR3 runs to 13 residues. The CDR3 loop reads CAVSGTGSGEQYF. Written as DNA, the CDR3 is TGTGCCGTTTCCGGGACAGGGTCCGGCGAGCAGTACTTC.

This clonotype was detected a few times. The junction and the germline gene differ at one end; a read error may be behind it. The genes are TRBV5-1 and TRBJ2-5; the D gene is possibly TRBD1 (5 bases). The CDR3 contains 16 residues. CDR1 and CDR2 from the germline V gene are SGHRS and YFSETQ. CDR3 DNA: TGCGCCAGCAGCTTGGTTCAGGGCAAAACTGAAGAGGCCCAGTACTTC. This gives the protein CASSLVQGKTEEAQYF.

This clonotype has a handful of counts. This chain links TRBV3-1 with TRBJ2-7, with 7 bases identical to TRBD2. There are 18 residues in the CDR3. Trimming took 3 bases from V and 1 from J; bases not matched to a gene: 15. Germline V gene data show CDR1 as LGHDT and CDR2 as YNNKEL (reference sequence). DNA of the CDR3: TGTGCCAGCAGCCACTTCCCCCCAGCGGGGCCTAATTCCTACGAGCAGTACTTC. Protein: CASSHFPPAGPNSYEQYF.

This clonotype was counted only a few times. The rearrangement joins TRBV7-2 to TRBJ1-2; 8 nucleotides match TRBD1. Germline CDR1 reads SGHTA; CDR2 reads FQGNSA. There are 13 residues in the CDR3. The junction had 1 base not matched to a gene; V was cut back by 4 bases and J by 3 bases. The CDR3 region has the DNA TGTGCCAGCAGCTACAGGGGGTACTATGGCTACACCTTC. As protein: CASSYRGYYGYTF.

This clonotype was counted between two and nine times. V is TRBV6-5 and J is TRBJ1-1; TRBD1 agrees at 7 bases. CDR1 and CDR2 from the germline V gene are MNHEY and SVGAGI. This CDR3 is built from 13 residues. Trimming took 6 bases from V and 1 from J; bases not matched to a gene: 2. The CDR3, as DNA: TGTGCCAGCAGACGACAGGGGAACACTGAAGCTTTCTTT. Translation: CASRRQGNTEAFF.

This chain uses TRBV18 with TRBJ1-3; weak D call: TRBD1 (6 bases). Trimming left V 2 bases short and J 0 bases short, with 14 bases between. The CDR3 is made up of 17 amino acids. The V gene's germline CDR1 is KGHSH and CDR2 LQKENI. CDR3 coding DNA: TGTGCCAGCTCACCATCACAGGGTCTTTACTCTGGAAACACCATATATTTT. Translated: CASSPSQGLYSGNTIYF.

A few counts support this clonotype. The chain carries TRBV14 and TRBJ2-3; no firm D call. Per germline, CDR1 SGHDN and CDR2 FVKESK. The ends were cut back, 2 bases at V and 4 bases at J, with 7 bases in the middle. The CDR3 spans 13 residues. CDR3: CASSQFSADTQYF. As DNA, the CDR3 is TGTGCCAGCAGCCAATTCTCCGCAGATACGCAGTATTTT.

The V gene is TRBV7-9, the J gene TRBJ2-2; D may be TRBD2 (5 bases). The CDR3 extends over 14 amino acids. Trimming took 1 base from V and 7 from J, leaving 10 bases between them. CDR1 is SEHNR and CDR2 is FQNEAQ in the germline V gene (reference sequence). The CDR3 is CASSLVASSGELFF. Here the CDR3 DNA reads TGTGCCAGCAGCTTAGTGGCTAGCAGCGGGGAGCTGTTTTTT.

This clonotype has a single count. J is TRBJ2-1 and V is TRBV11-1; 8 bases match TRBD2. Germline CDR1 reads SGHAT; CDR2 reads FQDESV (reference sequence). The CDR3 is 16 residues long. V shed 5 bases and J 8 bases; nucleotides not matched to a gene: 14. This CDR3 is CASSLGGSGESYEQFF. As DNA, the CDR3 is TGTGCCAGCAGCCTCGGCGGTAGCGGGGAGTCTTATGAGCAGTTCTTC.

In its sample, this clonotype was seen a few times. J is TRBJ2-4 and V is TRBV20-1, with 11 bases matching TRBD2. CDR1 and CDR2 from the germline V gene are DFQATT and SNEGSKA (reference sequence). CDR3 length equals 15 residues. J was trimmed by 3 bases and V by 5 bases; bases with no gene match: 6. The CDR3 sequence is CSASPGLAVKNIQYF. The CDR3 coding sequence is TGCAGTGCTTCTCCGGGACTAGCGGTCAAAAACATTCAGTACTTC.

V usage is TRBV18 and J usage is TRBJ2-1, with TRBD1 identical over 9 bases. The DNA end is more similar to TRBJ2-7, so the J call may be wrong. Per the germline V gene, CDR1 is KGHSH and CDR2 is LQKENI. The CDR3 is 15 residues long. The CDR3 DNA reads as TGTGCCAGCTCAGCTACAGGGGGCGTCTCCTACGAGCAGTACTTC. Residues: CASSATGGVSYEQYF.

This clonotype was seen a handful of times. The chain links TRBV4-1 to TRBJ1-2; tentatively, D is TRBD1 (5 bases). Trimming removed 0 bases from V and 8 bases from J, with 19 bases in between. Germline CDR1 MGHRA, CDR2 YSYEKL. The CDR3 is 16 amino acids. CDR3 in DNA: TGCGCCAGCAGCCAAGAGGGGAGTAGGGGCCTTAGCGGCTACACCTTC. Its protein is CASSQEGSRGLSGYTF.

For this clonotype: A much larger clone is a single base away; this may be a read error. Likely a read error: the CDR3 ends without its conserved phenylalanine or tryptophan. The V gene is TRBV3-1, the J gene TRBJ2-1; a weak D match, TRBD1 (5 bases). The J call may be wrong; the DNA end is better matched by TRBJ2-5. The germline V gene has CDR1 LGHDT and CDR2 YNNKEL (reference sequence). This CDR3 region has 14 residues. The CDR3 DNA sequence: TGTGCCAGCAGCCAAAGGGGAAGAGAAGAGACCCAGTACTTG. Its translation: CASSQRGREETQYL.

In this sample, this clonotype turned up a few times. CDR3: CASRSIAGGGEKLFF. The CDR3 nucleotides read TGTGCCAGCAGGTCAATAGCAGGGGGCGGTGAAAAACTGTTTTTT. The V and J genes are TRBV2 and TRBJ1-4; 8 bases are shared with TRBD1. Germline CDR1 reads SNHLY; CDR2 reads FYNNEI. The CDR3 contains 15 residues. J was trimmed by 7 bases and V by 6 bases; bases with no gene match: 10.

The rearrangement uses TRBV5-1 and TRBJ2-1, with a possible D match to TRBD1 (6 bases). The CDR3 length is 15 residues. V was trimmed by 4 bases and J by 7 bases, leaving 18 bases between them. The germline V gene encodes CDR1 SGHRS and CDR2 YFSETQ. The DNA for the CDR3 is TGCGCCAGCAGCGACAGGCTTTCTAATGTTAATGAGCAGTTCTTC. Its protein product is CASSDRLSNVNEQFF.

The chain combines TRBV18 with TRBJ2-5; 9 bases map to TRBD1. Per the germline V gene, CDR1 is KGHSH and CDR2 is LQKENI. After removal of 2 bases from V and 4 bases from J, the junction contained 5 bases not matched to a gene. This CDR3 has 15 residues. The CDR3 DNA sequence: TGTGCCAGCTCACCAGCGGGACAGGGTAGAGAGACCCAGTACTTC. Translating it yields CASSPAGQGRETQYF.

The chain carries TRBV4-3 and TRBJ2-5; unclear D gene. The end of the DNA is better explained by TRBJ2-1, so the J call may be wrong. Germline lookup yields CDR1 LGHNA and CDR2 YSLEER. The CDR3 length is 13 residues. The chain's CDR3 is CASSQETAHEQFF. CDR3 nucleotides: TGCGCCAGCAGCCAGGAAACGGCGCATGAGCAGTTCTTC.

The genes are TRBV11-2 and TRBJ2-5, with 13 positions matching TRBD2. With 1 base clipped from V and 4 bases from J, the junction kept 3 bases outside the gene matches. Germline V gene lookup returns CDR1 SGHAT and CDR2 FQNNGV. The CDR3 covers 16 residues. In nucleotides, the CDR3 is TGTGCCAGCAGCTTAGGAGGACTAGCGGGAGTAGAGACCCAGTACTTC. Translating gives CASSLGGLAGVETQYF.

The V call is TRBV9, the J call TRBJ2-5; 7 bases are shared with TRBD2. Judging by the DNA end, TRBJ2-1 fits better; the J call may be wrong. The CDR3 is 15 amino acids. CDR1 is SGDLS, CDR2 YYNGEE, per germline. CDR3: CASSVVKGGPDEQFF. The DNA of the CDR3 is TGTGCCAGCAGCGTAGTAAAGGGAGGGCCGGATGAGCAGTTCTTC.

This clonotype appeared a few times. V gene TRBV6-2 or TRBV6-3 combines with J gene TRBJ1-5; possibly TRBD1 for D (6 bases). Germline values: CDR1 MNHEY, CDR2 SVGEGT. The CDR3 is 13 amino acids. V lost 6 bases and J lost 5, with 11 bases in between. Written as DNA, the CDR3 is TGTGCCAGCAGCCGGGGACACCATCAGCCCCAGCATTTT. It codes for CASSRGHHQPQHF.

This rearrangement joins TRBV18 to TRBJ2-7; D is unresolved. This CDR3 comprises 14 residues. Germline CDR1 and CDR2: KGHSH and LQKENI. CDR3 nucleotides: TGTGCCCGCTCACCAGCTACGGGCGCACACGAGCAGTACGTC. Translated, it gives CARSPATGAHEQYV.

V usage is TRBV12-3 or TRBV12-4 and J usage is TRBJ1-2, with 8 positions matching TRBD1. The trim removed 3 bases at V and 4 bases at J, leaving 4 bases unmatched. The CDR3 is 14 residues long. This chain's CDR3 is CASSFGQGFYGYTF. The CDR3 region has the DNA TGTGCCAGCAGTTTCGGACAGGGATTCTATGGCTACACCTTC.

This clonotype was seen more than once but under ten times. This chain joins TRBV28 and TRBJ1-2; D possibly corresponds to TRBD1 (5 bases). This CDR3 has 14 amino acids. Germline V gene lookup returns CDR1 MDHEN and CDR2 SYDVKM. Between the trimmed V and J ends, which lost 1 base and 7 bases, there was a span of 13 bases. CDR3 protein: CASSLLARVAGYTF. In DNA form, the CDR3 reads TGTGCCAGCAGTTTATTAGCCAGGGTGGCTGGCTACACCTTC.

A note on this clonotype: Mismatch with germline at one junction end may stem from a read error. The chain combines TRBV9 with TRBJ1-6; no firm D call. Germline assignment: CDR1 SGDLS and CDR2 YYNGEE. The CDR3 spans 12 residues. The CDR3, as DNA: TGTGCCAGCAGCGTAGATAAATCACCCCTCCACTTT. Encoded protein: CASSVDKSPLHF.

This clonotype came up a few times. V gene TRBV5-1 combines with J gene TRBJ2-5; TRBD2 is a possible D gene (5 bases). CDR3 length: 13 amino acids. Germline V lookup: CDR1 SGHRS, CDR2 YFSETQ. Between the trimmed V and J ends, which lost 0 bases and 4 bases, there was a span of 7 bases. The CDR3, as DNA: TGCGCCAGCAGCTTGGTTGAGGGAGAGACCCAGTACTTC. The encoded protein is CASSLVEGETQYF. Supplemented by reference TRBV5-1 and TRBJ2-5, the full variable domain reads KAGVTQTPRYLIKTRGQQVTLSCSPISGHRSVSWYQQTPGQGLQFLFEYFSETQRNKGNFPGRFSGRQFSNSRSEMNVSTLELGDSALYLCASSLVEGETQYFGPGTRLLVL.